This is a list of T cell receptor beta chains from one sample in a study of shared clonotypes between healthy human individuals. The protocol was immunoSEQ multiplex PCR, while the TCRdb copy is restricted to in-frame clones and leaves out a portion. Of over 2 million clones listed, roughly 96% are singletons. The sample taken for sequencing was naive CD4+ T cells sorted from blood. These receptors came from a man younger than 35 in good health. The CDR3 runs from the conserved cysteine through the conserved F or W. A D gene is named only where the DNA matches it firmly. A row's size may be missing; if present it is once, few, many or a size class.

-	TRBV21-1	TRBJ1-1	-	TGTGCCAGCAGCAAAGCCGGGGGACAGGAAGCTTTCTTT	CASSKAGGQEAFF
TRBD2	TRBV30	TRBJ2-1	-	TGTGCCTCCATATGGACCGGGACTAGCGGGAAGGCCTCCTTAATCTCCTACAATGAGCAGTTCTTC	CASIWTGTSGKASLISYNEQFF
-	TRBV19	TRBJ2-5	-	TGTGCCAGTAGTATAGATGGGGGGAGCCCCCTTCAAGAGACCCAGTACTTC	CASSIDGGSPLQETQYF
-	TRBV18	TRBJ2-7	-	TGTGCCAGCTCACGGGCCAACTACGAGCAGTACTTC	CASSRANYEQYF
-	TRBV5-1	TRBJ2-7	-	TGCGCCAGCAGGTCTAGGCCGGTGGGGGAAGTACGGGAGCAGTACTTC	CASRSRPVGEVREQYF
-	TRBV29-1	TRBJ2-3	-	TGCAGCGTTGATAGGGGGAGCACAGATACGCAGTATTTT	CSVDRGSTDTQYF
TRBD1	TRBV4-1	TRBJ2-7	-	TGCGCCAGCAGCCGCACGCCGGGACAGATATACGAGCAGTACTTC	CASSRTPGQIYEQYF
TRBD2	TRBV29-1	TRBJ2-1	-	TGCAGGGTGAGCGGGGGTTCCTACAATGAGCAGTTCTTC	CRVSGGSYNEQFF
-	TRBV10-3	TRBJ1-5	-	TGTGCCTCCCGGCTGGGCAACAATCAGCCCCAGCATTTT	CASRLGNNQPQHF
TRBD1	TRBV6-6	TRBJ1-5	-	TGTGCCAGCAGTTACTCGACAGGGAATCAGCCCCAGCATTTT	CASSYSTGNQPQHF
-	TRBV10-1	TRBJ2-7	-	TGCGCCAGCAGTGACGCCAAGTCCTACGAGCAGTACTTC	CASSDAKSYEQYF
-	TRBV10-3	TRBJ1-2	-	TGTGCCATCAGTGAGTCGGTCTATGGCTACACCTTC	CAISESVYGYTF
-	TRBV30	TRBJ2-5	-	TGTGCCTGGAGTGTACACCTGGAGACCCAGTACTTC	CAWSVHLETQYF
TRBD1	TRBV10-3	TRBJ2-5	-	TGTGCCATCAGTGAACGGACAGGGGCTGGGGAGACCCAGTACTTC	CAISERTGAGETQYF
-	TRBV9	TRBJ1-6	-	TGTGCCAGCAGCGCACAGGTTGGCGGGAATTCACCCCTCCACTTT	CASSAQVGGNSPLHF
TRBD1	TRBV19	TRBJ1-1	-	TGTGCCAGTAGTAAGTGGCGGGACAGGGGGCGCGGAAAACTGAACACTGAAGCTTTCTTT	CASSKWRDRGRGKLNTEAFF
-	TRBV29-1	TRBJ2-3	-	TGCAGCGTTGATCGGGGCACAGATACGCAGTATTTT	CSVDRGTDTQYF
-	TRBV5-6	TRBJ2-2	-	TGTGCCAGCAGCGTCGGGACGAACACCGGGGAGCTGTTTTTT	CASSVGTNTGELFF
-	TRBV10-3	TRBJ2-5	once	TGTGCCATCAGTGACCGGGGCCAAGAGACCCAGTACTTC	CAISDRGQETQYF
TRBD1	TRBV27	TRBJ2-7	-	TGTGCCAGCAGTCTTTATCCCGGGACAGGGGATTACGAGCAGTACTTC	CASSLYPGTGDYEQYF
-	TRBV7-9	TRBJ2-3	-	TGTGCCAGCAGCTTAGCGGGGAACACAGATACGCAGTATTTT	CASSLAGNTDTQYF
-	TRBV5-1	TRBJ2-7	-	TGCGCCAGCAGCTTGGGTGGGACTGCTTCCTACGAGCAGTACTTC	CASSLGGTASYEQYF
-	TRBV5-4	TRBJ1-4	-	TGTGCCAGCAGCTCCGACACGTCGTTGTTTTTT	CASSSDTSLFF
-	TRBV7-9	TRBJ1-1	-	TGTGCCAGCAGCTTAGGCCAGGGACACACTGAAGCTTTCTTT	CASSLGQGHTEAFF
TRBD1	TRBV5-1	TRBJ1-6	-	TGCGCCAGCAGCGTATCGACAGGGGGCAAGGGTTCACCCCTCCACTTT	CASSVSTGGKGSPLHF
-	TRBV30	TRBJ1-3	-	TGTGCCTGGAGTACTGACTCTGGAAACACCATATATTTT	CAWSTDSGNTIYF
-	TRBV7-2	TRBJ2-1	-	TGTGCCAGCAGCCTTAGTCGGAGTGAGCAGTTCTTC	CASSLSRSEQFF
-	TRBV4-1	TRBJ2-1	-	TGCGCCAGCAGCCAAGATCACGGGGCGGGTGAGCAGTTCTTC	CASSQDHGAGEQFF
-	TRBV29-1	TRBJ2-2	-	TGCAGCGTTGGGTCCGGGTTGGGCGGGGAGCTGTTTTTT	CSVGSGLGGELFF
-	TRBV7-9	TRBJ2-1	-	TGTGCCAGCAGCTTAGTTCAAGGAGGTGAGCAGTTCTTC	CASSLVQGGEQFF